The 5 T cell receptor beta chains in this list originate from one sample, sequenced in a study of T cell changes during pregnancy in multiple sclerosis. Repertoires were generated with immunoSEQ multiplex PCR, while TCRdb's copy carries only in-frame clones and drops some. Found here are 10,000 to 13,000 clones, roughly 89% of them singletons; the top ten hold 5.1%. Sequenced here: CD8+ T cells from peripheral blood mononuclear cells, sampled in the first trimester of pregnancy. The receptor source for this set is a female donor in good health, enrolled as a control in a pregnancy study.

The genes are TRBV7-9 and TRBJ1-4; D unclear. Germline CDR1 reads SEHNR; CDR2 reads FQNEAQ (reference sequence). Deletions cut 5 bases from V and 4 bases from J, with 11 bases between. CDR3 length: 14 amino acids. The CDR3 reads CASSRPPGNEKLFF. The CDR3 region has the DNA TGTGCCAGCAGCCGACCCCCGGGTAATGAAAAACTGTTTTTT.

This chain connects TRBV7-9 to TRBJ2-7, with 8 bases identical to TRBD1. CDR3 size: 11 residues. The V segment lost 4 bases and the J segment 12 bases; nucleotides outside the gene matches: 5. Germline-derived CDR1 and CDR2 are SEHNR and FQNEAQ (reference sequence). CDR3 in amino acids: CASSSGQGRYF. The CDR3, as DNA: TGTGCCAGCAGCTCAGGACAGGGCCGGTACTTC.

This sequence joins TRBV4-3 and TRBJ1-1; 9 bases match TRBD1. The V segment lost 1 base and the J segment 5 bases; nucleotides outside the gene matches: 8. CDR1 is LGHNA and CDR2 is YSLEER in the germline V gene. This CDR3 comprises 16 residues. The CDR3 loop is CASSQGTGVGGTEAFF. Written as DNA, the CDR3 is TGCGCCAGCAGCCAAGGGACAGGGGTCGGGGGGACTGAAGCTTTCTTT.

V usage is TRBV27 and J usage is TRBJ2-3; the D gene is possibly TRBD1 (5 bases). The CDR3 runs to 16 residues. V was shortened by 6 bases and J by 0 bases, with 16 bases between the two germline ends. CDR1 and CDR2 from the germline V gene are MNHEY and SMNVEV (reference sequence). The CDR3 nucleotides are TGTGCCAGCAGAAAGGGGATTTTGACTAGCACAGATACGCAGTATTTT. This translates into CASRKGILTSTDTQYF.

The chain employs TRBV7-2 and TRBJ1-2; D may be TRBD1 (6 bases). The CDR3 extends over 13 amino acids. Trimming removed 4 bases at V and 7 bases at J, with 13 bases between. Germline V gene sequence: CDR1 SGHTA, CDR2 FQGNSA. The CDR3 sequence: CASSSGQFRGYTF. The DNA of the CDR3 is TGTGCCAGCAGCTCTGGACAGTTTCGTGGCTACACCTTC.